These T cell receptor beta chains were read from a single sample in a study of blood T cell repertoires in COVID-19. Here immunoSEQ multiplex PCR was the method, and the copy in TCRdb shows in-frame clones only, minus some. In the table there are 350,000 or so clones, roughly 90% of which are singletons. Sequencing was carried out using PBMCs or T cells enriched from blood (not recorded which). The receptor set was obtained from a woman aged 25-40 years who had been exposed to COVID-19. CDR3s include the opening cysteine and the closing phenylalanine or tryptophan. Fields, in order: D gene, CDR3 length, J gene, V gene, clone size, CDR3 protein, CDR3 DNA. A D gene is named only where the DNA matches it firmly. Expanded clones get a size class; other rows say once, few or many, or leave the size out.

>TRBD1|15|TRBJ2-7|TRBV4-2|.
CASSIPGQVTYEQYF
TGTGCCAGCAGTATACCTGGACAGGTCACCTACGAGCAGTACTTC
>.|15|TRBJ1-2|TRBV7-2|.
CASSYSTGRDYGYTF
TGTGCCAGCAGCTACTCAACAGGGAGGGACTATGGCTACACCTTC
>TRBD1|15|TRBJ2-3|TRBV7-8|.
CASRARTGRTDTQYF
TGTGCCAGCAGAGCGAGGACAGGGCGCACAGATACGCAGTATTTT
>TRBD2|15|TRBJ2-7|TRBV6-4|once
CASRPPSGRAHEQYF
TGTGCCAGCAGGCCGCCTAGCGGGAGGGCCCACGAGCAGTACTTC
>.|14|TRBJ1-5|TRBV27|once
CASSLYSVNQPQHF
TGTGCCAGCAGTTTATATTCGGTTAATCAGCCCCAGCATTTT
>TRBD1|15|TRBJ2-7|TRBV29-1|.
CSVEIPKDRGYEQYF
TGCAGCGTTGAAATTCCCAAGGACAGGGGCTACGAGCAGTACTTC
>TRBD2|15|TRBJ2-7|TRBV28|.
CASSFPLAGSEEQYF
TGTGCCAGCAGTTTCCCACTAGCGGGATCTGAGGAGCAGTACTTC
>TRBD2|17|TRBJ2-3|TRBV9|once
CASSTDRTSGRVDTQYF
TGTGCCAGCAGCACAGACCGGACTAGCGGGAGGGTAGATACGCAGTATTTT
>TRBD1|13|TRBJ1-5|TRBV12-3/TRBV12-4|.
CASSVGQVQPQHF
TGTGCCAGCAGCGTCGGACAGGTTCAGCCCCAGCATTTT
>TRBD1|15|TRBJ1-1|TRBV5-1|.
CASGPGQGANTEAFF
TGCGCCAGCGGACCGGGACAGGGGGCGAACACTGAAGCTTTCTTT
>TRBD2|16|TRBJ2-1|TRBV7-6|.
CASSERLAGPYNEQFF
TGTGCCAGCAGCGAACGACTAGCGGGGCCCTACAATGAGCAGTTCTTC
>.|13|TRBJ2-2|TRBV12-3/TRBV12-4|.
CASSLGGYGELFF
TGTGCCAGCAGTTTAGGAGGGTACGGGGAGCTGTTTTTT
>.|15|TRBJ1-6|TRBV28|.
CASSFSAGKDSPLHF
TGTGCCAGCAGTTTTAGTGCAGGGAAGGATTCACCCCTCCACTTT
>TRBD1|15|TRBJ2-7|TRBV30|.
CAVALTGGFPYEQYF
TGTGCCGTAGCCCTCACAGGGGGATTTCCCTACGAGCAGTACTTC
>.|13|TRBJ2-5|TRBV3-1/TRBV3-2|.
CASSQDLSRAQYF
TGTGCCAGCAGCCAAGATCTGTCCCGAGCCCAGTACTTC
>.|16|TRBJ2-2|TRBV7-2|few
CASSPGSLANTGELFF
TGTGCCAGCAGCCCAGGCAGTCTAGCAAACACCGGGGAGCTGTTTTTT
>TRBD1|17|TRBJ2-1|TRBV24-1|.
CATSDPSTGGSYNEQFF
TGTGCCACCAGTGATCCATCTACAGGGGGTTCCTACAATGAGCAGTTCTTC
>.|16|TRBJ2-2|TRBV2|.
CASSEWRAHNTGELFF
TGTGCCAGCAGTGAATGGAGGGCACACAACACCGGGGAGCTGTTTTTT
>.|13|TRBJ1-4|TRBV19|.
CASSMAGIEKLFF
TGTGCCAGTAGTATGGCAGGAATTGAAAAACTGTTTTTT
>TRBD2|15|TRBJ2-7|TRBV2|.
CASTLGLAGVGEQYF
TGTGCCAGCACTCTGGGACTAGCGGGAGTAGGTGAGCAGTACTTC